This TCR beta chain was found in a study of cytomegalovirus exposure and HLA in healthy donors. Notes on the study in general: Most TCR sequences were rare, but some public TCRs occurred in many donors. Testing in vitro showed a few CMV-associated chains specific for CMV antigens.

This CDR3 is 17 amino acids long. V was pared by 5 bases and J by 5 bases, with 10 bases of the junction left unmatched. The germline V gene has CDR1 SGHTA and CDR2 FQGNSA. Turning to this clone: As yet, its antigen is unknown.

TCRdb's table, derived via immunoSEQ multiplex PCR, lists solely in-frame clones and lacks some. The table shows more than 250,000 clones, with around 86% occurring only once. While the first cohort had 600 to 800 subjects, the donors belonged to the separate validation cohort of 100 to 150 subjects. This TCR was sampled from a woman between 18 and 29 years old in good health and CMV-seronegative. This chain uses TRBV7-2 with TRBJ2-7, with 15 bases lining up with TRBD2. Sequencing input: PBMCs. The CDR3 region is CASSAGLAGGPSDEQYF. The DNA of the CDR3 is TGTGCCAGCAGCGCCGGACTAGCGGGAGGGCCCAGCGACGAGCAGTACTTC.